This T cell receptor beta chain came from a study of CD8 T cells in cerebrospinal fluid in Alzheimer's disease. According to its frequency, this clonotype is large. For each CDR3 protein, TCRdb gives one entry from its re-call of the 10x single-cell sequencing reads, without DNA. The sample's table shows roughly 1,000 distinct CDR3 sequences. The CDR3 is 15 residues long. In germline, CDR1 is SGHKS, CDR2 YYEKEE (reference sequence). The V and J genes are TRBV5-5 and TRBJ1-4. The specimen sequenced was cerebrospinal fluid. The TCR was taken from a human donor in good health. CDR3: CASSQVPTLNEKLFF. The full variable domain, its missing parts supplied by reference TRBV5-5 and TRBJ1-4, is DAGVTQSPTHLIKTRGQQVTLRCSPISGHKSVSWYQQVLGQGPQFIFQYYEKEERGRGNFPDRFSARQFPNYSSELNVNALLLGDSALYLCASSQVPTLNEKLFFGSGTQLSVL.